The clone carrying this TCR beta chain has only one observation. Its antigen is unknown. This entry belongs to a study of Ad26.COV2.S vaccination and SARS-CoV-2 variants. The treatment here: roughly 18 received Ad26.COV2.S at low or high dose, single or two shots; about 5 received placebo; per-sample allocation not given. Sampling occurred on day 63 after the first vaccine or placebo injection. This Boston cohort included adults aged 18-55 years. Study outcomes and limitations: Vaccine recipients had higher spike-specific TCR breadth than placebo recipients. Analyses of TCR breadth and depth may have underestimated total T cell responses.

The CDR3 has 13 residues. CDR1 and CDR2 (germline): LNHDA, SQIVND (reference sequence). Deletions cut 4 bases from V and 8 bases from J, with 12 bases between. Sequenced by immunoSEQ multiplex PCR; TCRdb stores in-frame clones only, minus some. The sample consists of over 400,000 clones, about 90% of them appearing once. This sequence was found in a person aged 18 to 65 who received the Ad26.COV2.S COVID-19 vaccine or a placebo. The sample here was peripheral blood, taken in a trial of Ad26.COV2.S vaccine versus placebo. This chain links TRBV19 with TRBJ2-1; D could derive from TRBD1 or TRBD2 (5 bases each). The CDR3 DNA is TGTGCCAGTAGTACAACTAGAGGGGATGAGCAGTTCTTC. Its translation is CASSTTRGDEQFF.